This passage covers 26 T cell receptor beta chains from one sample sequenced in a study of blood T cells in healthy people across ages. With a J-beta primer mix and a sample-barcoded 5' primer, a second PCR ran about 6 to 11 cycles. A single record per CDR3 protein comes from TCRdb applying MiXCR to the 5' RACE reads. Among roughly 1.9 million distinct CDR3 sequences, approximately 40% were seen once, and the ten largest hold more than 20%. Specimen: blood. The source is a human donor in good health.

This clonotype was seen once. The chain is built from TRBV2 and TRBJ1-4; 7 bases fit TRBD1. V dropped 4 bases and J dropped 7; count of bases not matched to a gene: 15. Germline CDR1 reads SNHLY; CDR2 reads FYNNEI. This CDR3 contains 17 residues. The CDR3 protein is CASSVLAGGELTEKLFF. As DNA, the CDR3 is TGTGCCAGCAGTGTCTTGGCAGGGGGGGAATTAACTGAAAAACTGTTTTTT. Drawing the rest from reference TRBV2 and TRBJ1-4, the complete variable domain is EPEVTQTPSHQVTQMGQEVILRCVPISNHLYFYWYRQILGQKVEFLVSFYNNEISEKSEIFDDQFSVERPDGSNFTLKIRSTKLEDSAMYFCASSVLAGGELTEKLFFGSGTQLSVL.

This clonotype was seen a few times. The chain links TRBV7-3 to TRBJ1-6; 7 bases map to TRBD1. V lost 4 bases, J lost 6 bases, and 12 bases stayed unmatched. Germline V gives CDR1 SGHTA, CDR2 FQGTGA. The CDR3 has 17 amino acids. The CDR3 nucleotides read TGTGCCAGCAGCTCGTCGACAGGGAGGCTCATTAATTCACCCCTCCACTTT. As protein: CASSSSTGRLINSPLHF.

The CDR3 region is CASSLLSGALYEQFF. DNA for the CDR3: TGTGCCAGCAGCTTACTATCGGGGGCCCTATATGAGCAGTTCTTC. The chain couples TRBV6-4 to TRBJ2-1; tentatively, D is TRBD1 or TRBD2 (6 bases each). Trimming took 6 bases from V and 8 from J, leaving 20 bases between them. Germline CDR1 is MRHNA and CDR2 is SNTAGT. The CDR3 loop spans 15 amino acids.

Concerning this clonotype itself: A read error may account for a junction end that differs from germline. The gene calls are TRBV6-5 and TRBJ2-3, with TRBD2 matching over 12 bases. CDR1 and CDR2 from the germline V gene are MNHEY and SVGAGI. CDR3 length: 15 residues. CDR3: CAGSASGGAGDTQYF. The CDR3 coding sequence is TGTGCCGGCAGCGCTAGCGGGGGGGCGGGAGATACGCAGTATTTT.

This clonotype was observed many times. The rearrangement links TRBV7-2 to TRBJ2-1; weak D call: TRBD1 (5 bases). Trimming left V 2 bases short and J 8 bases short, with 7 bases between. The CDR3 has 12 residues. Germline V CDR1 and CDR2: SGHTA, FQGNSA. The CDR3 reads CASSLQGYEQFF. CDR3 bases: TGTGCCAGCAGCTTACAGGGATATGAGCAGTTCTTC.

This chain joins TRBV6-6 and TRBJ2-5, with 10 nucleotides matching TRBD2. The CDR3 spans 17 residues. Germline CDR1 and CDR2: MNHNY and SVGAGI (reference sequence). The V segment lost 0 bases and the J segment 3 bases; nucleotides outside the gene matches: 7. The CDR3 reads CASSYSKTSGAEETQYF. CDR3 DNA sequence: TGTGCCAGCAGTTACTCGAAAACTAGCGGGGCAGAAGAGACCCAGTACTTC.

This chain links TRBV7-9 with TRBJ1-2, with D possibly being TRBD1 (6 bases). Looked up from germline, CDR1 is SEHNR and CDR2 is FQNEAQ (reference sequence). Trimming took off 5 bases at V and 8 bases at J, with 15 bases between the two ends. The CDR3 loop spans 13 amino acids. CDR3 nucleotide sequence: TGTGCCAGCAGCCCCTATGCAACAGGGGGCTACACCTTC. It specifies CASSPYATGGYTF.

This clonotype has just a few counts. The genes are TRBV5-1 and TRBJ2-3; D ambiguous. The CDR3 has 14 amino acids. The ends were cut back, 4 bases at V and 2 bases at J, with 11 bases in the middle. Germline CDR1 and CDR2: SGHRS and YFSETQ. CDR3 DNA: TGCGCCAGCAGCCCCGAATCGAACACAGATACGCAGTATTTT. Translating it yields CASSPESNTDTQYF.

This chain links TRBV29-1 with TRBJ2-5; D may match TRBD1 or TRBD2 (6 bases each). The V end lost 4 bases, the J end lost 10 bases, and 19 bases lay between the germline ends. The CDR3 is 13 residues long. The germline CDR1 and CDR2 sequences are SQVTM and ANQGSEA. In DNA, the CDR3 is TGCAGCGTTGGAGGGGGGCAGAAGAGGAACCAGTACTTC. As protein: CSVGGGQKRNQYF.

This clonotype was observed a handful of times. The V gene is TRBV7-2, the J gene TRBJ2-1; 7 positions match TRBD1. V lost 4 bases to trimming and J lost 4 bases; unmatched junction nucleotides: 22. The CDR3 runs to 20 residues. Per germline, CDR1 SGHTA and CDR2 FQGNSA. The CDR3 nucleotides read TGTGCCAGCAGCTCCCCTCTGGGGGACAGCTCGACCTATCATTACAATGAGCAGTTCTTC. Its protein product is CASSSPLGDSSTYHYNEQFF.

This chain links TRBV5-5 with TRBJ2-1; 7 bases agree with TRBD1. V shed 4 bases, J shed 4 bases, and the junction held 11 bases outside the gene matches. Germline loops: CDR1 SGHKS, CDR2 YYEKEE (reference sequence). The CDR3 consists of 16 residues. Here the CDR3 DNA reads TGTGCCAGCAGCCTTAACTACGGGACAGTATACAATGAGCAGTTCTTC. Residues: CASSLNYGTVYNEQFF.

In its sample, this clonotype was seen a few times. The chain uses TRBV27 and TRBJ2-6; 7 nucleotides align to TRBD1. CDR1 and CDR2 (germline): MNHEY, SMNVEV (reference sequence). The CDR3 contains 18 residues. V lost 3 bases to trimming and J lost 0 bases; unmatched junction nucleotides: 8. The CDR3 nucleotides are TGTGCCAGCAGTTTGTCCGGGACAGCGTACTCTGGGGCCAACGTCCTGACTTTC. It codes for CASSLSGTAYSGANVLTF. The full variable domain, with the rest looked up from reference TRBV27 and TRBJ2-6, is EAQVTQNPRYLITVTGKKLTVTCSQNMNHEYMSWYRQDPGLGLRQIYYSMNVEVTDKGDVPEGYKVSRKEKRNFPLILESPSPNQTSLYFCASSLSGTAYSGANVLTFGAGSRLTVL.

V usage is TRBV18 and J usage is TRBJ2-2; D may be TRBD2 (5 bases). The CDR3 totals 16 residues. Germline V CDR1 and CDR2: KGHSH, LQKENI. Trimming took off 4 bases at V and 2 bases at J, with 14 bases between the two ends. The CDR3: CASSQKDFLNTGELFF. In DNA, the CDR3 is TGTGCCAGCTCACAAAAGGACTTTCTCAACACCGGGGAGCTGTTTTTT.

In this sample, this clonotype turned up once. A read error may explain this, as a much larger clone is one base away. The V call is TRBV7-2, the J call TRBJ2-4; TRBD2 matches at 9 bases. The CDR3 is 15 residues long. V was clipped by 6 bases and J by 13 bases; unmatched bases: 16. The germline V gene has CDR1 SGHTA and CDR2 FQGNSA. This CDR3 is CASRGGGAGVNEQYF. The CDR3 DNA follows: TGTGCCAGCAGGGGCGGGGGGGCCGGAGTGAATGAGCAGTACTTC.

The chain employs TRBV4-2 and TRBJ2-1; TRBD2 is a possible D gene (6 bases). Trimming removed 4 bases at V and 11 bases at J, with 30 bases between. The V gene's germline CDR1 is LGHNA and CDR2 YNFKEQ. The CDR3 runs 18 residues. In nucleotides, the CDR3 is TGTGCCAGCAGCCTCCTCAGCAGGCGGGGCAACGCATACCAAAAGCAGTTCTTC. Translated, it gives CASSLLSRRGNAYQKQFF.

V gene TRBV7-2 combines with J gene TRBJ2-1, with D perhaps matching TRBD2 (5 bases). The CDR3 extends over 15 amino acids. Germline assignment: CDR1 SGHTA and CDR2 FQGNSA. The V and J ends lost 2 bases and 2 bases respectively, with 10 bases between them. The CDR3 bases are TGTGCCAGCAGCTTATCAGTCGGGGCCTACAATGAGCAGTTCTTC. Translation gives CASSLSVGAYNEQFF.

The CDR3 bases are TGCAGTGCTCCCCAAACTCAACAGGGGTACGATGAGCAGTTCTTC. This translates into CSAPQTQQGYDEQFF. V usage is TRBV20-1 and J usage is TRBJ2-1; 7 bases match TRBD1. Germline-derived CDR1 and CDR2 are DFQATT and SNEGSKA (reference sequence). There are 15 residues in the CDR3. The V and J ends lost 5 bases and 8 bases, in that order; junction bases with no gene match: 15.

A few counts support this clonotype. V is TRBV9 and J is TRBJ2-7; 7 nucleotides match TRBD2. CDR1 is SGDLS, CDR2 YYNGEE, per germline. The CDR3 has 16 amino acids. V dropped 1 base and J dropped 6; count of bases not matched to a gene: 13. CDR3 sequence: CASSVSDGGNPGEQYF. The CDR3 nucleotides are TGTGCCAGCAGCGTAAGTGACGGGGGGAACCCGGGCGAGCAGTACTTC.

The CDR3 sequence: CASSEGPYNGYTF. The CDR3 bases are TGTGCCAGCAGTGAAGGACCCTATAATGGCTACACCTTC. The rearrangement uses TRBV6-1 and TRBJ1-2; D unclear. The V end was cut by 1 base, the J end by 6 bases, with 9 bases between. Looked up from germline, CDR1 is MNHNS and CDR2 is SASEGT. The CDR3 is 13 residues long.

The table lists this clonotype with a few counts. The V gene is TRBV5-4, the J gene TRBJ2-3; D gene ambiguous. The CDR3 totals 16 residues. V was trimmed by 0 bases and J by 1 base, leaving 12 bases between them. Germline assignment: CDR1 SGHNT and CDR2 YYREEE (reference sequence). CDR3: CASSLGQAIGTDTQYF. In DNA form, the CDR3 reads TGTGCCAGCAGCTTGGGTCAGGCTATAGGCACAGATACGCAGTATTTT.

With respect to this clonotype: One junction end disagrees with the germline gene, perhaps due to a read error. V is TRBV28 and J is TRBJ2-1, with TRBD1 matching over 7 bases. Germline assignment: CDR1 MDHEN and CDR2 SYDVKM. The CDR3 sequence is 13 residues long. The CDR3 region has the DNA TGTGCCAGTACCGGGACAGCCTACAATGGGCAGTTCTTC. As protein: CASTGTAYNGQFF.

The chain uses TRBV12-3 or TRBV12-4 and TRBJ1-5; 7 bases are a match to TRBD1. The CDR3 consists of 18 residues. The V gene end was trimmed by 3 bases and the J gene end by 0 bases; junction bases not matched to a gene: 11. Here the CDR3 DNA reads TGTGCCAGCAGTTTTATTTCCGGGACAGACTATAGCAATCAGCCCCAGCATTTT. Protein: CASSFISGTDYSNQPQHF.

The chain combines TRBV5-5 with TRBJ1-6; D gene uncertain. CDR3 length: 14 amino acids. The germline V gene encodes CDR1 SGHKS and CDR2 YYEKEE (reference sequence). Deletions cut 0 bases from V and 13 bases from J, with 14 bases between. The CDR3 protein is CASSLETRAIPLHF. The CDR3 DNA reads TGTGCCAGCAGCTTGGAAACCCGGGCTATCCCCCTCCACTTT.

This clonotype was seen a handful of times. J is TRBJ1-5 and V is TRBV12-3 or TRBV12-4, with TRBD1 as a possible D gene (5 bases). V was clipped by 6 bases and J by 2 bases, with 11 bases between them. The CDR3 loop spans 14 amino acids. The CDR3 DNA is TGTGCCAGCAGCTTCTGGGACCGCAATCAGCCCCAGCATTTT. Translation: CASSFWDRNQPQHF.

The chain employs TRBV6-2 or TRBV6-3 and TRBJ2-5, with D perhaps given as TRBD1 or TRBD2 (5 bases each). The V gene's germline CDR1 is MNHEY and CDR2 SVGEGT. V lost 7 bases and J 5 bases, leaving 14 bases between the germline ends. The CDR3 loop spans 13 amino acids. The CDR3 sequence is CASIARGRETQYF. The CDR3 nucleotides read TGTGCCAGCATCGCCCGGGGCAGGGAGACCCAGTACTTC.

The chain has TRBV4-3 and TRBJ1-4, with D maybe TRBD1 (5 bases). The CDR3 runs 18 residues. V dropped 0 bases and J dropped 3 bases, with 17 bases sitting between them. Per germline, CDR1 LGHNA and CDR2 YSLEER. Written as DNA, the CDR3 is TGCGCCAGCAGCCAAGAAATCAGGGCGTTAGCGGCTAATGAAAAACTGTTTTTT. This encodes CASSQEIRALAANEKLFF.